A selection of T cell receptor beta chains follows, all from one sample in a study of control samples from healthy donors and cancer patients. Profiled with immunoSEQ multiplex PCR; TCRdb holds only in-frame clones, not every one. The table records 110,000 or so clones, over 75% of them present only once. Sequencing was carried out using blood. These receptors all come from a human donor in good health. The donor label of this sample is uncertain. Both conserved end residues are part of each CDR3. D genes are given only for firm matches. Part of the rows lack a size; the others show once, few, many or a class for expanded clones.

J gene: TRBJ1-2; clone size: once; V gene: TRBV4-1; D gene: TRBD1; CDR3 protein: CASSSGQGNHHGYTF; CDR3 DNA: TGCGCCAGCAGCTCAGGACAGGGCAACCACCATGGCTACACCTTC
J gene: TRBJ2-3; clone size: few; V gene: TRBV7-2; D gene: TRBD2; CDR3 protein: CASSRSGATDTQYF; CDR3 DNA: TGTGCCAGCAGCCGTAGCGGGGCCACAGATACGCAGTATTTT
J gene: TRBJ1-6; clone size: NA; V gene: TRBV6-1; D gene: NA; CDR3 protein: CASSAVIPGGSDVAPLHF; CDR3 DNA: TGTGCCAGCAGTGCGGTGATCCCCGGCGGAAGCGACGTGGCACCCCTCCACTTT
J gene: TRBJ2-1; clone size: once; V gene: TRBV3-1/TRBV3-2; D gene: NA; CDR3 protein: CASSQGVSYNEQFF; CDR3 DNA: TGTGCCAGCAGCCAGGGGGTCTCCTACAATGAGCAGTTCTTC
J gene: TRBJ1-1; clone size: NA; V gene: TRBV30; D gene: NA; CDR3 protein: CAWSVGPGSEAFF; CDR3 DNA: TGTGCCTGGAGTGTGGGGCCGGGATCCGAAGCTTTCTTT
J gene: TRBJ2-7; clone size: NA; V gene: TRBV12-5; D gene: NA; CDR3 protein: CASGFAGTTYEQYF; CDR3 DNA: TGTGCTAGTGGTTTCGCAGGGACAACCTACGAGCAGTACTTC
J gene: TRBJ1-5; clone size: NA; V gene: TRBV28; D gene: NA; CDR3 protein: CASSLWQGDQPQHF; CDR3 DNA: TGTGCCAGCAGTTTATGGCAGGGAGATCAGCCCCAGCATTTT
J gene: TRBJ2-7; clone size: few; V gene: TRBV7-9; D gene: NA; CDR3 protein: CASSFEGSGEQYF; CDR3 DNA: TGTGCCAGCAGCTTTGAGGGAAGTGGCGAGCAGTACTTC
J gene: TRBJ1-1; clone size: NA; V gene: TRBV5-1; D gene: NA; CDR3 protein: CASSLYGANTEAFF; CDR3 DNA: TGCGCCAGCAGCTTGTACGGCGCGAACACTGAAGCTTTCTTT
J gene: TRBJ2-1; clone size: NA; V gene: TRBV9; D gene: NA; CDR3 protein: CASSGPLDNEQFF; CDR3 DNA: TGTGCCAGCAGCGGACCATTGGACAATGAGCAGTTCTTC